These 29 T cell receptor beta chains share one sample of origin, sequenced in a study of T-cell reconstitution after alpha-beta-depleted transplantation in children. The authors prepared the TCRbeta library with unique molecular identifiers. TCRdb recomputed calls from the PCR reads with MiXCR, one row per CDR3 protein. The table lists around 600,000 distinct CDR3 sequences, roughly 10% of them singletons. The sample consisted of PBMCs from the stem cell graft donor, taken from the stem cell graft. These receptor sequences come from a human donor who donated a stem cell graft to a child with acute myeloid leukemia.

This clonotype was seen a few times. The chain has TRBV18 and TRBJ2-5; D may be TRBD2 (6 bases). The V end lost 2 bases, the J end lost 4 bases, and 17 bases lay between the germline ends. CDR3 length: 16 amino acids. From germline, CDR1 is KGHSH and CDR2 LQKENI. The DNA of the CDR3 is TGTGCCAGCTCACCAAGTACTAGCCTTGGTGGAGAGACCCAGTACTTC. Amino acids: CASSPSTSLGGETQYF. Supplemented by reference TRBV18 and TRBJ2-5, the full variable domain reads NAGVMQNPRHLVRRRGQEARLRCSPMKGHSHVYWYRQLPEEGLKFMVYLQKENIIDESGMPKERFSAEFPKEGPSILRIQQVVRGDSAAYFCASSPSTSLGGETQYFGPGTRLLVL.

The chain links TRBV12-3 or TRBV12-4 to TRBJ2-5; D uncertain. CDR3 size: 14 residues. Deletions cut 6 bases from V and 7 bases from J, with 18 bases between. The CDR3 loop is CASSPLDPRATQYF. CDR3 coding DNA: TGTGCCAGCAGCCCGTTGGACCCTCGGGCGACCCAGTACTTC.

Worth noting for this clonotype: As the CDR3 is not closed by the conserved phenylalanine or tryptophan, this likely results from a read error. The J gene is TRBJ1-6, the V gene TRBV20-1; the D gene is possibly TRBD1 (5 bases). Trimming took off 5 bases at V and 4 bases at J, with 15 bases between the two ends. This CDR3 contains 15 residues. Germline CDR1 reads DFQATT; CDR2 reads SNEGSKA (reference sequence). CDR3 loop: CSAPGTNQYNSPLHY. DNA of the CDR3: TGCAGTGCTCCAGGGACCAACCAATATAATTCACCCCTCCACTAT.

J is TRBJ2-2 and V is TRBV9, with TRBD2 matching 11 bases. Looked up from germline, CDR1 is SGDLS and CDR2 is YYNGEE. Trimming cost V 4 bases and J 5 bases; bases outside gene matches: 16. This CDR3 is 19 amino acids long. The CDR3 DNA is TGTGCCAGCAGCCCAGGTCGCCTAGCGGGGGGACTGGGAACCGGGGAGCTGTTTTTT. Translating gives CASSPGRLAGGLGTGELFF.

V and J are TRBV4-3 and TRBJ1-1, with a weak D call TRBD1 (6 bases). Germline CDR1 and CDR2: LGHNA and YSLEER. This CDR3 comprises 16 residues. V was shortened by 0 bases and J by 0 bases, with 11 bases between the two germline ends. The CDR3 sequence: CASSQDMGAMNTEAFF. DNA of the CDR3: TGCGCCAGCAGCCAAGATATGGGGGCCATGAACACTGAAGCTTTCTTT.

This chain uses TRBV5-1 with TRBJ2-1, with TRBD2 matching over 12 bases. This CDR3 region has 15 residues. CDR1 and CDR2 from the germline V gene are SGHRS and YFSETQ. Trimming at V came to 4 bases and at J to 4 bases, leaving 3 bases not matched to a gene. Here the CDR3 DNA reads TGCGCCAGCAGCGAGGGGACTAGCGGGTACAATGAGCAGTTCTTC. This translates into CASSEGTSGYNEQFF.

In its sample, this clonotype was seen a few times. The rearrangement links TRBV5-1 to TRBJ2-1; no reliable D call. Trimming cost V 5 bases and J 2 bases, with 8 bases left between them. The CDR3 totals 13 residues. CDR1 SGHRS and CDR2 YFSETQ come from the germline V gene. DNA of the CDR3: TGCGCCAGCAGGGACGGAGCCTACAATGAGCAGTTCTTC. Its translation is CASRDGAYNEQFF.

On this clonotype itself: A clone one base away is much larger, so this may be a read error. The rearrangement joins TRBV12-3 or TRBV12-4 to TRBJ2-1; possibly TRBD1 for D (6 bases). The V gene lost 1 base and the J gene lost 11 bases, with 15 bases spanning the gap. The CDR3 spans 14 residues. The CDR3 DNA reads as TGTGCCAGCAGTTTAGTAGGGGGATTAAATAAGCAGTTCTTC. Translating it yields CASSLVGGLNKQFF.

V and J are TRBV5-6 and TRBJ2-7; D is unclear. This CDR3 is built from 16 residues. Trimming left V 4 bases short and J 12 bases short, with 29 bases between. Looked up from germline, CDR1 is SGHDT and CDR2 is YYEEEE. CDR3 nucleotides: TGTGCCAGCAGCCCTTTGGGTAGGGAAAAGGATGGAAGATCGTACTTC. Protein product: CASSPLGREKDGRSYF.

This clonotype was seen a handful of times. The chain recombines TRBV20-1 with TRBJ2-2; perhaps D is TRBD1 or TRBD2 (5 bases each). The V gene lost 2 bases and the J gene lost 6 bases, with 16 bases spanning the gap. CDR1 and CDR2 (germline): DFQATT, SNEGSKA (reference sequence). This CDR3 spans 15 amino acids. For the CDR3, the DNA is TGCAGTGCTAGAATCGGCTACCTGGGGGCCGGGGAGCTGTTTTTT. Residues: CSARIGYLGAGELFF.

This clonotype was seen a handful of times. The chain has TRBV20-1 and TRBJ2-1, with D tentatively TRBD2 (5 bases). This CDR3 has 17 amino acids. CDR1 and CDR2 from the germline V gene are DFQATT and SNEGSKA (reference sequence). Trimming took 5 bases from V and 1 from J, leaving 21 bases between them. In DNA, the CDR3 is TGCAGTGCTGCCGACTATCGCCGGGCTACGTCCTACAATGAGCAGTTCTTC. Residues: CSAADYRRATSYNEQFF.

This clonotype was seen more than once but under ten times. The genes are TRBV10-3 and TRBJ2-5; D ambiguous. The germline V and J ends were trimmed by 11 bases and 5 bases, with 18 bases remaining between them. The V gene's germline CDR1 is ENHRY and CDR2 SYGVKD. CDR3 length: 13 residues. CDR3 sequence reads: CAASLGPRETQYF. The CDR3 DNA reads TGTGCCGCCTCTTTGGGCCCTCGGGAGACCCAGTACTTC.

This clonotype came up a few times. The V call is TRBV27, the J call TRBJ2-5; 7 bases match TRBD1. The trim removed 3 bases at V and 5 bases at J, leaving 6 bases unmatched. CDR3 length: 14 amino acids. Germline V CDR1 and CDR2: MNHEY, SMNVEV (reference sequence). CDR3 nucleotide sequence: TGTGCCAGCAGTTTCCAACAGGGGTGGGAGACCCAGTACTTC. Translated: CASSFQQGWETQYF.

This clonotype occurred a few times. The rearrangement uses TRBV11-2 and TRBJ2-1, with 7 bases identical to TRBD2. CDR3 length: 21 amino acids. CDR1 and CDR2 from the germline V gene are SGHAT and FQNNGV. J lost 0 bases, V lost 5 bases, and 22 bases had no gene match. CDR3 sequence: CASSRSKTPLMREGSYNEQFF. For the CDR3, the DNA is TGTGCCAGCAGCCGAAGTAAAACCCCGTTAATGAGGGAGGGCTCCTACAATGAGCAGTTCTTC.

This clonotype was counted between two and nine times. The chain uses TRBV20-1 and TRBJ1-4, with TRBD1 identical over 8 bases. The CDR3 runs to 15 residues. Germline values: CDR1 DFQATT, CDR2 SNEGSKA (reference sequence). V gave up 3 bases and J gave up 5 bases; unmatched junction bases: 8. CDR3 sequence reads: CSARLPGQANEKLFF. CDR3 DNA sequence: TGCAGTGCTAGGTTACCGGGACAGGCAAATGAAAAACTGTTTTTT.

This clonotype was recorded a few times. The CDR3 loop reads CATSMKQTGTSGRRLEQYF. The CDR3 DNA is TGTGCCACCAGCATGAAGCAAACCGGGACTAGCGGGAGAAGATTGGAGCAGTACTTC. The chain combines TRBV15 with TRBJ2-7; 14 bases agree with TRBD2. This CDR3 is built from 19 residues. In germline, CDR1 is LNHNV, CDR2 YYDKDF (reference sequence). With V trimmed by 4 bases and J by 7 bases, 18 bases remained unmatched.

This clonotype has at least ten counts. For the CDR3, the DNA is TGCAGTGCTAGAGATCTGGGGAACACCGGGGAGCTGTTTTTT. Translation gives CSARDLGNTGELFF. V is TRBV20-1 and J is TRBJ2-2; no clear D gene. Germline loops: CDR1 DFQATT, CDR2 SNEGSKA (reference sequence). V was shortened by 0 bases and J by 1 base, with 6 bases between the two germline ends. The CDR3 contains 14 residues.

The rearrangement joins TRBV11-2 to TRBJ2-3; D perhaps matches TRBD2 (6 bases). Germline CDR1 and CDR2: SGHAT and FQNNGV. The CDR3 has 19 residues. V lost 3 bases to trimming and J lost 0 bases, with 22 bases between them. CDR3 nucleotides: TGTGCCAGCAGCTTTAGGGGAGGCCCGGCGAGGGCGAGCACAGATACGCAGTATTTT. This sequence encodes CASSFRGGPARASTDTQYF.

The gene calls are TRBV20-1 and TRBJ2-3; 14 bases are a match to TRBD2. Germline CDR1 reads DFQATT; CDR2 reads SNEGSKA (reference sequence). CDR3 length: 16 amino acids. V shed 2 bases, J shed 4 bases, and the junction held 5 bases outside the gene matches. The CDR3 spells CSARPGTSGSSDTQYF. CDR3 nucleotide sequence: TGCAGTGCTAGACCCGGGACTAGCGGGAGCTCAGATACGCAGTATTTT.

This clonotype was seen a few times. The chain is built from TRBV2 and TRBJ2-3; 7 bases map to TRBD2. CDR3 size: 13 residues. CDR1 SNHLY and CDR2 FYNNEI come from the germline V gene. V was clipped by 7 bases and J by 2 bases; unmatched bases: 3. Here the CDR3 DNA reads TGTGCCAGCACTCTAGCGGACACAGATACGCAGTATTTT. Its translation: CASTLADTDTQYF. The whole variable domain, filled in from reference TRBV2 and TRBJ2-3, reads EPEVTQTPSHQVTQMGQEVILRCVPISNHLYFYWYRQILGQKVEFLVSFYNNEISEKSEIFDDQFSVERPDGSNFTLKIRSTKLEDSAMYFCASTLADTDTQYFGPGTRLTVL.

Only a few counts were recorded for this clonotype. The chain is built from TRBV2 and TRBJ1-2; 10 nucleotides line up with TRBD1. V lost 6 bases, J lost 6 bases, and 7 bases stayed unmatched. The CDR3 contains 14 residues. Looked up from germline, CDR1 is SNHLY and CDR2 is FYNNEI. The CDR3 region has the DNA TGTGCCAGCAGCCGGGACAGGGGAAGGGATGGCTACACCTTC. Residues: CASSRDRGRDGYTF.

This chain connects TRBV14 to TRBJ1-2; D might be TRBD1 (5 bases). Germline CDR1 reads SGHDN; CDR2 reads FVKESK. This CDR3 is built from 13 residues. V dropped 4 bases and J dropped 7 bases, with 13 bases sitting between them. The CDR3 loop reads CASSLVPGLGYTF. CDR3 DNA sequence: TGTGCCAGCAGCCTAGTACCAGGGCTTGGCTACACCTTC.

This clonotype showed up just a few times. The rearrangement joins TRBV7-2 to TRBJ2-7, with 7 nucleotides matching TRBD2. After removal of 5 bases from V and 2 bases from J, the junction contained 18 bases not matched to a gene. The CDR3 extends over 18 amino acids. Germline CDR1 SGHTA, CDR2 FQGNSA. In DNA form, the CDR3 reads TGTGCCAGCAGCCCAGGCGTTAAGCCCGGGACTATCCCCTACGAGCAGTACTTC. Protein sequence: CASSPGVKPGTIPYEQYF.

This clonotype came up a few times. The chain couples TRBV10-3 to TRBJ2-2; 8 bases are a match to TRBD2. The CDR3 sequence is 14 residues long. The junction had 9 bases not matched to a gene; V was cut back by 10 bases and J by 5 bases. CDR1 and CDR2 (germline): ENHRY, SYGVKD. The CDR3 region has the DNA TGTGCCACCGGGACTAGAGGGGTTACCGGGGAGCTGTTTTTT. Translated, it gives CATGTRGVTGELFF.

The chain couples TRBV20-1 to TRBJ2-1; a weak D match, TRBD1 (5 bases). This CDR3 comprises 14 residues. The germline V gene has CDR1 DFQATT and CDR2 SNEGSKA (reference sequence). V lost 0 bases and J lost 7, with 13 bases in between. The CDR3 loop is CSARDRLGRNEQFF. Here the CDR3 DNA reads TGCAGTGCTAGAGACAGGTTGGGGCGAAATGAGCAGTTCTTC.

In this sample, this clonotype turned up a few times. The chain joins TRBV6-1 to TRBJ1-2; D call uncertain. The germline CDR1 and CDR2 sequences are MNHNS and SASEGT. This CDR3 spans 14 amino acids. The V gene lost 6 bases and the J gene lost 3 bases, with 14 bases spanning the gap. The CDR3 sequence: CASREIESHYGYTF. DNA for the CDR3: TGTGCCAGCAGAGAAATAGAAAGCCACTATGGCTACACCTTC.

This clonotype appeared a few times. The chain couples TRBV5-6 to TRBJ1-4; D remains ambiguous. The CDR3 is 13 residues long. V lost 6 bases to trimming and J lost 3 bases, with 9 bases between them. Looked up from germline, CDR1 is SGHDT and CDR2 is YYEEEE. The CDR3 DNA follows: TGTGCCAGCAATTACATCTCTAATGAAAAACTGTTTTTT. Translation: CASNYISNEKLFF. The full variable domain, completed using reference TRBV5-6 and TRBJ1-4, is DAGVTQSPTHLIKTRGQQVTLRCSPKSGHDTVSWYQQALGQGPQFIFQYYEEEERQRGNFPDRFSGHQFPNYSSELNVNALLLGDSALYLCASNYISNEKLFFGSGTQLSVL.

This clonotype showed up many times. V and J are TRBV12-3 or TRBV12-4 and TRBJ1-2; D remains ambiguous. The CDR3 spans 13 residues. Trimming left V 5 bases short and J 3 bases short, with 10 bases between. This chain's CDR3 is CASSPRVDYGYTF. CDR3 DNA sequence: TGTGCCAGCAGTCCTAGGGTAGACTATGGCTACACCTTC.

The chain is built from TRBV28 and TRBJ2-1; either TRBD1 or TRBD2 may fit D (5 bases each). Germline CDR1 MDHEN, CDR2 SYDVKM. The length of the CDR3 is 15 residues. Trimming cost V 4 bases and J 8 bases, with 18 bases left between them. CDR3 bases: TGTGCCAGCAGTTCCGTAGGGGAGAATAGGGATGAGCAGTTCTTC. This translates into CASSSVGENRDEQFF.